This TCR beta chain was captured in a study of post-analysis software for immune sequencing data. Whole-study results and caveats: Relative to controls, patients had 4 or 5 TRBV segments at higher frequency, with TRBV5-6, TRBV5-1 and TRBV20-1 among these. F measure showed strong co-clustering of same-batch samples.

This clonotype was detected only a few times. The antigen is unknown. cDNA libraries for TCR beta contained unique molecular identifiers. The T cell input of about 0.85 to 10 million gave about half a million cDNA molecules. TCRdb re-called the PCR reads through MiXCR, storing one row per CDR3 protein. The sample has approximately 350,000 distinct CDR3 sequences; 30% to 45% are singletons. The germline gives CDR1 SGHTA, CDR2 FQGNSA. The CDR3 is made up of 16 amino acids. V gave up 1 base and J gave up 2 bases, with 12 bases separating them. The rearrangement uses TRBV7-2 and TRBJ2-1; D ambiguous. The sequencing sample was made of blood. The clonotype comes from a girl aged 10-17 years with multiple sclerosis. The CDR3 region has the DNA TGTGCCAGCAGCTTAGAGATAGGGAACCCCTACAATGAGCAGTTCTTC. Translated, it gives CASSLEIGNPYNEQFF.